Listed below are T cell receptor beta chains from one sample, sequenced in a study of OX40 agonist ivuxolimab in advanced cancers. Profiled with immunoSEQ multiplex PCR; TCRdb holds only in-frame clones, not every one. The repertoire holds about 35,000 clones, with about four fifths as singletons. The material sequenced was CD4+ or CD8+ T cells sorted from blood, taken in a trial of the OX40 agonist ivuxolimab. Receptor source: an adult with an advanced solid tumor such as melanoma, head and neck, liver or kidney cancer. Both conserved end residues are part of each CDR3. A D gene is named only where the DNA matches it firmly. Clone size is given for some rows only: seen once, a few or many times, or a class if the clone is expanded.

>.|.|TRBJ2-1|12|TRBV5-8
CASSRARNEQFF
TGTGCCAGCAGCCGAGCGAGGAATGAGCAGTTCTTC
>.|.|TRBJ2-7|13|TRBV4-1
CASSRGQAYEQYF
TGCGCCAGCAGTAGAGGGCAAGCGTACGAGCAGTACTTC
>.|.|TRBJ2-7|15|TRBV10-3
CAITRDSGSSYEQYF
TGTGCCATCACCCGGGACTCTGGGAGCTCCTACGAGCAGTACTTC
>once|.|TRBJ1-5|14|TRBV30
CAWSVRGGSQPQHF
TGTGCCTGGAGTGTACGGGGGGGGAGTCAGCCCCAGCATTTT
>.|TRBD2|TRBJ2-5|15|TRBV11-2
CASSSGTSGAPPQYF
TGTGCCAGCAGCTCCGGGACTAGCGGGGCCCCCCCCCAGTACTTC
>few|.|TRBJ2-3|13|TRBV7-3
CASSLRPGDTQYF
TGTGCCAGCAGCTTAAGGCCCGGGGATACGCAGTATTTT
>.|.|TRBJ1-2|16|TRBV19
CASSIVTRGVGYGYTF
TGTGCCAGTAGTATTGTAACGCGAGGAGTTGGATATGGCTACACCTTC
>.|.|TRBJ1-5|15|TRBV6-5
CASRSGTASNQPQHF
TGTGCCAGCAGATCCGGGACGGCTAGCAATCAGCCCCAGCATTTT
>.|TRBD2|TRBJ2-1|16|TRBV6-1
CASSGWTSGSYNEQFF
TGTGCCAGCAGTGGCTGGACTAGCGGTTCCTACAATGAGCAGTTCTTC
>once|.|TRBJ2-7|13|TRBV11-2
CASSFAGVGEQYF
TGTGCCAGCAGCTTCGCAGGGGTGGGCGAGCAGTACTTC
>few|.|TRBJ1-5|13|TRBV6-5
CASSQDSNQPQHF
TGTGCCAGCAGCCAGGATAGCAATCAGCCCCAGCATTTT
>few|.|TRBJ1-1|13|TRBV2
CASSNKGGTEAFF
TGTGCCAGCAGTAACAAAGGCGGGACTGAAGCTTTCTTT
>.|.|TRBJ2-1|16|TRBV18
CASSPSGVLSYNEQFF
TGTGCCAGCTCTCCTTCTGGGGTCCTCTCCTACAATGAGCAGTTCTTC
>.|.|TRBJ1-3|14|TRBV7-9
CASSTSGQVHTIYF
TGTGCCAGCAGCACCTCGGGACAAGTTCACACCATATATTTT
>.|.|TRBJ2-2|15|TRBV5-1
CASSLFGMNTGELFF
TGCGCCAGCAGCTTGTTCGGGATGAACACCGGGGAGCTGTTTTTT
>.|.|TRBJ1-5|13|TRBV5-8
CASSLARDQPQHF
TGTGCCAGCAGCTTGGCAAGGGATCAGCCCCAGCATTTT
>once|.|TRBJ2-5|14|TRBV5-1
CASSLNVPRDGEYF
TGCGCCAGCAGCTTAAACGTCCCACGGGACGGGGAATACTTC
>few|.|TRBJ1-1|13|TRBV5-6
CASSWAGNTEAFF
TGTGCCAGCAGCTGGGCGGGGAACACTGAAGCTTTCTTT
>.|.|TRBJ2-1|15|TRBV9
CASSRAFSSYNEQFF
TGTGCCAGCAGCAGGGCCTTCAGCTCCTACAATGAGCAGTTCTTC
>.|.|TRBJ2-5|12|TRBV29-1
CSVRATVETQYF
TGCAGCGTGCGGGCGACAGTCGAGACCCAGTACTTC
>.|.|TRBJ2-5|17|TRBV21-1
CASSKARPGKVKETQYF
TGTGCCAGCAGCAAAGCCAGGCCAGGGAAGGTAAAAGAGACCCAGTACTTC
>.|.|TRBJ2-3|13|TRBV7-9
CASSAFGGDTQYF
TGTGCCAGCAGCGCGTTTGGGGGGGATACGCAGTATTTT
>.|TRBD2|TRBJ2-2|17|TRBV18
CASSPPTSGSITGELFF
TGTGCCAGCTCACCACCGACTAGCGGGAGTATAACCGGGGAGCTGTTTTTT
>.|.|TRBJ2-1|14|TRBV9
CASGGGVGYNEQFF
TGTGCCAGCGGTGGGGGAGTCGGCTACAATGAGCAGTTCTTC
>.|.|TRBJ2-1|14|TRBV7-9
CASSLNTYNEEQFF
TGTGCCAGCAGCTTAAATACGTACAATGAAGAGCAGTTCTTC
>.|.|TRBJ2-3|13|TRBV7-2
CASSFGPTDTQYF
TGTGCCAGCAGCTTCGGTCCCACAGATACGCAGTATTTT
>.|.|TRBJ2-6|15|TRBV27
CASSSEGAGANVLTF
TGTGCCAGCAGTTCCGAGGGTGCTGGGGCCAACGTCCTGACTTTC
>once|TRBD2|TRBJ2-7|14|TRBV6-5
CASRGLAGDYEQYF
TGTGCCAGCAGGGGACTAGCGGGGGACTACGAGCAGTACTTC
>.|TRBD1|TRBJ2-1|13|TRBV2
CATRDRAYNEQFF
TGTGCCACGCGGGACAGGGCGTACAATGAGCAGTTCTTC
>.|.|TRBJ1-2|11|TRBV30
CAWRAGGALTF
TGTGCCTGGAGGGCGGGAGGGGCTCTCACCTTC
>.|.|TRBJ1-2|12|TRBV7-9
CASSLGGLSYTF
TGTGCCAGCAGCTTAGGGGGCTTAAGCTACACCTTC
>.|.|TRBJ2-7|12|TRBV5-1
CATAGDGREQYF
TGCGCCACCGCAGGGGACGGCCGCGAGCAGTACTTC
>.|.|TRBJ2-3|15|TRBV7-9
CASSLVGSSTDTQYF
TGTGCCAGCAGCTTAGTAGGCAGCAGCACAGATACGCAGTATTTT
>.|TRBD1|TRBJ1-1|15|TRBV6-5
CASSTGDRGYTEAFF
TGTGCCAGCAGTACGGGGGACAGGGGGTACACTGAAGCTTTCTTT
>.|.|TRBJ1-6|16|TRBV19
CASRNVRANNNSPLHF
TGTGCCAGTAGGAATGTCCGGGCCAACAATAATTCACCCCTCCACTTT
>.|.|TRBJ1-1|14|TRBV28
CASSFTGVNTEAFF
TGTGCCAGCAGTTTTACGGGGGTTAACACTGAAGCTTTCTTT
>.|.|TRBJ1-2|13|TRBV18
CASSPAGWDGYTF
TGTGCCAGCTCACCCGCGGGGTGGGATGGCTACACCTTC
>few|.|TRBJ1-4|13|TRBV14
CASSRGTNEKLFF
TGTGCCAGCAGTCGGGGTACTAATGAAAAACTGTTTTTT
>.|.|TRBJ2-3|14|TRBV7-2
CASSSQSLRDTQYF
TGTGCCAGCAGCTCGCAGTCATTGAGAGATACGCAGTATTTT
>.|.|TRBJ1-5|16|TRBV6-1
CASSEAPLGGIQPQHF
TGTGCCAGCAGTGAAGCCCCCCTAGGGGGGATTCAGCCCCAGCATTTT
>.|.|TRBJ1-1|16|TRBV7-7
CASSPIDEVVDTEAFF
TGTGCCAGCAGTCCTATTGATGAGGTGGTGGACACTGAAGCTTTCTTT
>.|.|TRBJ2-2|15|TRBV5-8
CASSSGQANTGELFF
TGTGCCAGCAGCTCGGGACAAGCGAACACCGGGGAGCTGTTTTTT
>few|TRBD1|TRBJ2-5|13|TRBV29-1
CSVEDRGQETQYF
TGCAGCGTTGAGGACAGGGGCCAAGAGACCCAGTACTTC